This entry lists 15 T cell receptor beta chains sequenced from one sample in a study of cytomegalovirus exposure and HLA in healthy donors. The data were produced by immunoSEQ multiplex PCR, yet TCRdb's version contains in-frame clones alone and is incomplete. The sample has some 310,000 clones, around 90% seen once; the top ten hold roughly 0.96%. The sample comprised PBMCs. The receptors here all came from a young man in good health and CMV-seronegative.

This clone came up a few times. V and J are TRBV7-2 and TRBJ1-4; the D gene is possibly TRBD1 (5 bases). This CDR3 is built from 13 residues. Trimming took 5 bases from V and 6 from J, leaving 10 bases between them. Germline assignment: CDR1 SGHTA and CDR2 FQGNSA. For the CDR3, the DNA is TGTGCCAGCAGCGGGAGGGGCCATGAAAAACTGTTTTTT. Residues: CASSGRGHEKLFF.

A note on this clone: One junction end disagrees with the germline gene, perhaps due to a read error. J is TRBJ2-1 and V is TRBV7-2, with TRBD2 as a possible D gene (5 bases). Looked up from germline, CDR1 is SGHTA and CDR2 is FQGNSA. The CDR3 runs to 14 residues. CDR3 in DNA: TGTGCCAGCAACTTAGTACTAGTAGGGTATGAGCAGTTCTTC. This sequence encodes CASNLVLVGYEQFF.

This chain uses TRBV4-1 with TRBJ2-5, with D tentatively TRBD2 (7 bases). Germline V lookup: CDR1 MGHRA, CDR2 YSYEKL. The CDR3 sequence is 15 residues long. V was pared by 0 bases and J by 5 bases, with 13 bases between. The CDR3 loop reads CASSQDRGGEETQYF. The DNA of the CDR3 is TGCGCCAGCAGCCAAGACAGGGGAGGGGAGGAGACCCAGTACTTC.

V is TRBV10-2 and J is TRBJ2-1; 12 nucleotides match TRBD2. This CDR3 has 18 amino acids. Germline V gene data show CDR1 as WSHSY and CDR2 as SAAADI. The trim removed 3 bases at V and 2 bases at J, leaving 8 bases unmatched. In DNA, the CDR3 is TGCGCCAGCAGTGATGGGCTAGCGGGGGGGCCGCCCTACAATGAGCAGTTCTTC. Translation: CASSDGLAGGPPYNEQFF.

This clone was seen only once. Written as DNA, the CDR3 is TGCGCCAGCAGCGGGGCTGGCGACTACGAGCAGTACTTC. Encoded protein: CASSGAGDYEQYF. J is TRBJ2-7 and V is TRBV5-1; perhaps TRBD1 as D (5 bases). The CDR3 runs to 13 residues. Per the germline V gene, CDR1 is SGHRS and CDR2 is YFSETQ. The ends were cut back, 4 bases at V and 3 bases at J, with 11 bases in the middle.

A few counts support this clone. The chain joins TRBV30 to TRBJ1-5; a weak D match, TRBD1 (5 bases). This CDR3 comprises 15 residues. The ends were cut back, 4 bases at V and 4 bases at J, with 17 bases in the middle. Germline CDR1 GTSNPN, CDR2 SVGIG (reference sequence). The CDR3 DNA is TGTGCCTGGACTTCTAGGGCAGGGCGTAATCAGCCCCAGCATTTT. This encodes CAWTSRAGRNQPQHF.

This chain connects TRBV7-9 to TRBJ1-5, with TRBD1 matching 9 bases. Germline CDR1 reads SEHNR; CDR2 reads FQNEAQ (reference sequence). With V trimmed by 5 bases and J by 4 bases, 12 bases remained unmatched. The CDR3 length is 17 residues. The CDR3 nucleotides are TGTGCCAGCAGCCTAATCACCGGGACAGGGAAGAATCAGCCCCAGCATTTT. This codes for CASSLITGTGKNQPQHF.

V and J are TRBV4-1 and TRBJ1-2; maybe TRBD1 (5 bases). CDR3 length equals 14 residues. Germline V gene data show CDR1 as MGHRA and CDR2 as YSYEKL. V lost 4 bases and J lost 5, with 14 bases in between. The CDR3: CASSPYRSPYGYTF. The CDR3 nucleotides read TGCGCCAGCAGCCCCTACAGGTCTCCATATGGCTACACCTTC.

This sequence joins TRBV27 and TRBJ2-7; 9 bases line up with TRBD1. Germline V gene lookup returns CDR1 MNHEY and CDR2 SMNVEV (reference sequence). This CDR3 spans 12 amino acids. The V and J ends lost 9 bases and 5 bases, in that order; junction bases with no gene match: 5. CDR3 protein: CASRTGVNEQYF. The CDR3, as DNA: TGTGCCAGTAGGACAGGGGTGAACGAGCAGTACTTC.

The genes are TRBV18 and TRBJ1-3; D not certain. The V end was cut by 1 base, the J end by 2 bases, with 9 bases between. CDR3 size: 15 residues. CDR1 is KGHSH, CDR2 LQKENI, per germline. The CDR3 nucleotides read TGTGCCAGCTCACCACTAGACATCCCTGGAAACACCATATATTTT. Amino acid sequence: CASSPLDIPGNTIYF. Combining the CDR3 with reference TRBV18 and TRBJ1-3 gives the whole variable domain NAGVMQNPRHLVRRRGQEARLRCSPMKGHSHVYWYRQLPEEGLKFMVYLQKENIIDESGMPKERFSAEFPKEGPSILRIQQVVRGDSAAYFCASSPLDIPGNTIYFGEGSWLTVV.

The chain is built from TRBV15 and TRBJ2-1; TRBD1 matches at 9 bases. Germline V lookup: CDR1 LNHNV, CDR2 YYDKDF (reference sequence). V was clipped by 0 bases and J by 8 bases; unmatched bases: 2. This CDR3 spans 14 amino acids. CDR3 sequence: CATSREQGAYEQFF. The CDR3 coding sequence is TGTGCCACCAGCAGAGAACAGGGGGCTTATGAGCAGTTCTTC.

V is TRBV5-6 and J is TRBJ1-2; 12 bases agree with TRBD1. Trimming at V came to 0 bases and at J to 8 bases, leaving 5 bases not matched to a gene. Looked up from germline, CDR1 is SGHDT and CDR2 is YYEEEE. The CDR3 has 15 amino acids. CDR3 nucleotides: TGTGCCAGCAGCTTGGCGGGACAGGGGGCGTCCGGCTACACCTTC. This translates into CASSLAGQGASGYTF.

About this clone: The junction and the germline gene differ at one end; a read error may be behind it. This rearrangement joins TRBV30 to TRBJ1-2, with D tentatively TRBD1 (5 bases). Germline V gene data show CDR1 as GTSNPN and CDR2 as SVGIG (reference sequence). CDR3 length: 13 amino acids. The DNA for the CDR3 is TGTGCCTGGAAGGGACGGGGGAACTATGGCTACGCCTTC. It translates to CAWKGRGNYGYAF.

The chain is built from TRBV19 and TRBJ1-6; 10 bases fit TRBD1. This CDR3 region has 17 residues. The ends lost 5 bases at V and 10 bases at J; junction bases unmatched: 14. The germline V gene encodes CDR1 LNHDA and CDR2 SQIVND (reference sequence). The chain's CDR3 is CASSPSSQGQGRSPLHF. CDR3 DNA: TGTGCCAGTAGTCCGTCCAGCCAGGGACAGGGGAGGTCACCCCTCCACTTT.

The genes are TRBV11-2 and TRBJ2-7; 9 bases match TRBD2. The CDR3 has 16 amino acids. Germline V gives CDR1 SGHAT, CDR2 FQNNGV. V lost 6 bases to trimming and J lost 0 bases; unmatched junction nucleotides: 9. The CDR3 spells CASSQLAGLSSYEQYF. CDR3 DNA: TGTGCCAGCAGTCAGCTAGCGGGGCTTAGCTCCTACGAGCAGTACTTC.